Shown below are 26 T cell receptor beta chains from a single sample sequenced in a study of tissue T cells after allogeneic stem cell transplantation. Sequencing used immunoSEQ multiplex PCR; TCRdb keeps in-frame clones, though not all of them. The sample has about 50,000 clones; around 73% are singletons. Source material: sorted cells pooled from one or two spleens. Every receptor here comes from a pool of C57BL/6 mice in good health.

The table lists this clone with a count of one. The gene symbols are mouse symbols. The CDR3 end is not reached by the read, which stops 1 residue before it; the germline J gene fills it in. V usage is TRBV3 and J usage is TRBJ1-1; TRBD1 might be the D (5 bases). The CDR3 totals 13 residues. The V end lost 3 bases, the J end lost 4 bases, and 9 bases lay between the germline ends. Germline values: CDR1 SNHLY, CDR2 FYNGKV (reference sequence). CDR3 DNA, as far as it was read: TGTGCCAGCAGCTTCAGGGACGGCACAGAAGTCTTC. It yields the protein CASSFRDGTEVF. Given in full, the CDR3 is CASSFRDGTEVFF.

Regarding this clone: Mouse gene names and germline throughout. The read ends 1 residue early relative to the CDR3; the germline J gene fills the gap. The rearrangement uses TRBV3 and TRBJ2-1; 12 bases are shared with TRBD2. Germline CDR1 SNHLY, CDR2 FYNGKV (reference sequence). The length of the CDR3 is 16 residues. With 5 bases clipped from V and 1 base from J, the junction kept 3 bases outside the gene matches. The sequenced part of the CDR3 DNA is TGTGCCAGCAGCCCGGGACTGGGGGGAAACTATGCTGAGCAGTTC. It is translated as CASSPGLGGNYAEQF. The whole CDR3 reads CASSPGLGGNYAEQFF.

Concerning this clone itself: Gene names are the mouse ones. Sequencing ends 1 residue short of the CDR3 end; the germline J gene provides the rest. J is TRBJ2-7 and V is TRBV15, with D perhaps matching TRBD1 or TRBD2 (7 bases each). The CDR3 is made up of 12 amino acids. Per germline, CDR1 SGHND and CDR2 FRSKSL. The V end lost 4 bases, the J end lost 6 bases, and 10 bases lay between the germline ends. Incomplete CDR3 DNA: TGTGCCAGCAGTTCAGGGGGGGGTGAACAGTAC. Residues: CASSSGGGEQY. The whole CDR3 region reads CASSSGGGEQYF.

Details on this clone: Gene names and germline refer to mouse. The CDR3 region is CSSSLGQGNNYAEQFF. The sequenced part of the CDR3 DNA is TGCTCCAGCAGCCTGGGACAGGGGAATAACTATGCTGAGCAGTTC. The chain combines TRBV23 with TRBJ2-1; the table names TRBD1, a call not compared with the DNA. The CDR3 is cut off 1 residue early in the read; its end comes from the germline J gene. Germline V gives CDR1 KGHTA, CDR2 FQNQQP. The CDR3 sequence is 16 residues long.

For this clone: Gene names are mouse gene names. The sequence runs out 1 residue before the end of the CDR3; the remainder is reconstructed from the germline J gene. V gene TRBV31 combines with J gene TRBJ1-1; unclear D gene. CDR1 is GKSSPN and CDR2 is SITVG in the germline V gene. The CDR3 covers 10 residues. Trimming took off 1 base at V and 7 bases at J, with 4 bases between the two ends. The CDR3 sequence is CAWSPKEVFF. CDR3 DNA, as far as it was read: TGTGCCTGGAGTCCCAAAGAAGTCTTC.

A remark on this clone: Gene names refer to mouse genes. The CDR3 end lies 1 residue beyond the end of the read and is filled in from the germline J gene. At the DNA level, this CDR3 is encoded by other sequences in the same sample as well. The chain joins TRBV13-2 to TRBJ2-5; 11 bases are shared with TRBD1. V shed 5 bases and J 6 bases; nucleotides not matched to a gene: 2. CDR3 size: 13 residues. In germline, CDR1 is NNHNN, CDR2 SYGAGS (reference sequence). CDR3 residues: CASGDRGRDTQYF. The part of the CDR3 DNA that was read is TGTGCCAGCGGGGACAGGGGGCGCGACACCCAGTAC.

A note on this clone: Genes and germline are mouse. Read sequence stops 1 residue before the CDR3 end, and the germline J gene provides the missing end. The chain is built from TRBV23 and TRBJ2-7; TRBD2 is the table's D call, not checked against the DNA. Germline CDR1 is KGHTA and CDR2 is FQNQQP. The CDR3 contains 14 residues. CDR3 region: CSSSQSGGSYEQYF. Partial CDR3 DNA: TGCTCCAGCAGTCAATCGGGGGGCTCCTATGAACAGTAC.

About this clone: The genes are named according to mouse. The CDR3 end falls 1 residue outside the read, so it is completed with the germline J gene. The chain employs TRBV16 and TRBJ2-2; D is unresolved. CDR3 length: 13 amino acids. Germline V gene lookup returns CDR1 SGHSA and CDR2 FRNQAP. V shed 0 bases and J shed 1 base, with 0 bases lying between them. The DNA read from the CDR3 is TGTGCAAGCAGCTTAGAAAACACCGGGCAGCTCTAC. Translated: CASSLENTGQLY. The CDR3 reads in full as CASSLENTGQLYF.

Of note for this clone: Gene labels here are mouse ones. The read ends 1 residue before the CDR3 terminus; that terminus is restored from the germline J gene. Other DNA variants within this sample encode the same CDR3. This chain joins TRBV1 and TRBJ2-3, with D uncertain. The germline V gene has CDR1 NSQYPW and CDR2 LRSPGD (reference sequence). The V gene lost 3 bases and the J gene lost 1 base, with 5 bases spanning the gap. This CDR3 spans 13 amino acids. The CDR3 bases that were read are TGCACCTGCAGTGCCGGGGGTGCAGAAACGCTGTAT. Translated: CTCSAGGAETLY. From start to end, the CDR3 is CTCSAGGAETLYF.

Remarks on this clone: Gene names are mouse gene names. The CDR3 is cut off 1 residue early in the read; its end comes from the germline J gene. V and J are TRBV2 and TRBJ1-1, with D possibly matching TRBD1 (5 bases). Between the trimmed V and J ends, which lost 1 base and 0 bases, there was a span of 9 bases. The CDR3 is 15 residues long. The germline V gene has CDR1 LGHNA and CDR2 YSYQKL. CDR3 sequence: CASSQVGQTNTEVFF. The part of the CDR3 DNA that was read is TGTGCCAGCAGCCAAGTCGGACAAACAAACACAGAAGTCTTC.

Note on this clone: Mouse gene names apply. The missing CDR3 end, 1 residue past where the read stops, is filled in from the germline J gene. The V call is TRBV15, the J call TRBJ2-4; 9 bases are a match to TRBD2. This CDR3 is 13 amino acids long. Looked up from germline, CDR1 is SGHND and CDR2 is FRSKSL. V was clipped by 6 bases and J by 4 bases; unmatched bases: 2. CDR3 region: CASRTGGENTLYF. The DNA read from the CDR3 is TGTGCCAGCAGGACTGGGGGTGAAAACACCTTGTAC. Supplemented by reference TRBV15 and TRBJ2-4, the full variable domain reads DAGVTQTPRHEVAEKGQTIILKCEPVSGHNDLFWYRQTKIQGLELLSYFRSKSLMEDGGAFKDRFKAEMLNSSFSTLKIQPTEPKDSAVYLCASRTGGENTLYFGAGTRLSVL.

Details on this clone: Gene names follow the mouse nomenclature. The DNA ends 1 residue before the CDR3 does, and the rest of the CDR3 is filled in from the germline J gene. The chain has TRBV13-2 and TRBJ2-1; D gene ambiguous. Germline CDR1 NNHNN, CDR2 SYGAGS (reference sequence). This CDR3 region has 16 residues. Trimming took 0 bases from V and 3 from J, leaving 13 bases between them. The CDR3 DNA, read in part, is TGTGCCAGCGGTGATGCAACGGGCAGGATCTATGCTGAGCAGTTC. Protein product: CASGDATGRIYAEQF. The whole CDR3 region reads CASGDATGRIYAEQFF.

This clone was seen a few times. Gene names and germline refer to mouse. Sequencing ends 1 residue short of the CDR3 end; the germline J gene provides the rest. Other nucleotide sequences in the sample specify the same CDR3. The chain has TRBV12-2 and TRBJ2-1; D is possibly TRBD1 or TRBD2 (6 bases each). The germline gives CDR1 SGHLS, CDR2 HYDKME. The CDR3 contains 15 residues. Deletions cut 0 bases from V and 1 base from J, with 9 bases between. The covered CDR3 bases are TGTGCCAGCTCTCTCGGAGGGGGGAACTATGCTGAGCAGTTC. Amino acids: CASSLGGGNYAEQF. The whole CDR3 region reads CASSLGGGNYAEQFF.

In its sample, this clone was seen once. The gene symbols are mouse symbols. The missing CDR3 end, 1 residue past where the read stops, is filled in from the germline J gene. This same CDR3 is encoded by further DNA sequences in the sample. The J gene is TRBJ1-1, the V gene TRBV16, with 10 bases matching TRBD1. J gave up 3 bases and V 5 bases, and 3 bases lay outside the gene matches. This CDR3 is 14 amino acids long. The germline V gene has CDR1 SGHSA and CDR2 FRNQAP. CDR3 DNA, as far as it was read: TGTGCAAGCAGCAGACAGGGGGCTGACACAGAAGTCTTC. Translating gives CASSRQGADTEVF. The whole CDR3 sequence reads CASSRQGADTEVFF.

In this sample, this clone turned up a few times. Gene names and germline refer to mouse. The read stops 1 residue short of the end of the CDR3; the missing end is completed from the germline J gene. V and J are TRBV1 and TRBJ2-7; 12 nucleotides align to TRBD2. V lost 4 bases to trimming and J lost 7 bases; unmatched junction nucleotides: 2. The CDR3 is 13 residues long. Germline V lookup: CDR1 NSQYPW, CDR2 LRSPGD (reference sequence). CDR3 bases read: TGCACCTGCAGTGGGGACTGGGGGGACGAACAGTAC. As protein: CTCSGDWGDEQY. The whole CDR3 reads CTCSGDWGDEQYF.

Points on this clone: Gene names and germline match the mouse. Read data end 1 residue before the CDR3 end; the end is taken from the germline J gene. The chain employs TRBV4 and TRBJ2-7; 12 nucleotides align to TRBD2. The CDR3 has 14 amino acids. With V trimmed by 5 bases and J by 6 bases, 5 bases remained unmatched. Looked up from germline, CDR1 is LGHDT and CDR2 is YNNKQL (reference sequence). Here the CDR3 reads CASSADWGGGEQYF. The CDR3 bases that were read are TGTGCCAGCAGCGCGGACTGGGGGGGAGGTGAACAGTAC.

Turning to this clone: Gene names denote mouse genes. The read terminates 1 residue before the CDR3 end, so the remaining end is supplied by the germline J gene. V gene TRBV12-2 combines with J gene TRBJ1-1; D is perhaps TRBD1 (6 bases). Germline V CDR1 and CDR2: SGHLS, HYDKME. The ends were cut back, 2 bases at V and 7 bases at J, with 19 bases in the middle. This CDR3 is 15 amino acids long. CDR3: CASSPSTGGAIEVFF. CDR3 bases read: TGTGCCAGCTCTCCCTCGACGGGGGGCGCGATAGAAGTCTTC. Together with reference TRBV12-2 and TRBJ1-1, the CDR3 gives the full variable domain: NSGVVQSPRYIIKGKGERSILKCIPISGHLSVAWYQQTQGQELKFFIQHYDKMERDKGNLPSRFSVQQFDDYHSEMNMSALELEDSAVYFCASSPSTGGAIEVFFGKGTRLTVV.

About this clone itself: Gene names denote mouse genes. The read ends 1 residue before the CDR3 terminus; that terminus is restored from the germline J gene. The chain combines TRBV13-1 with TRBJ1-1, with D possibly TRBD1 on 5 matching bases. V was cut by 2 bases and J by 1 base, with 12 bases left in between. CDR3 size: 15 residues. Germline V gene lookup returns CDR1 NSHNY and CDR2 SYGAGN. The CDR3: CASSESGRRNTEVFF. CDR3 DNA, as far as it was read: TGTGCCAGCAGTGAGTCGGGGCGCAGGAACACAGAAGTCTTC.

Concerning this clone itself: Mouse names are used for the genes. The read terminates 1 residue before the CDR3 end, so the remaining end is supplied by the germline J gene. The gene calls are TRBV3 and TRBJ2-4; 11 bases agree with TRBD2. This CDR3 region has 14 residues. Trimming at V came to 5 bases and at J to 5 bases, leaving 3 bases not matched to a gene. The germline CDR1 and CDR2 sequences are SNHLY and FYNGKV (reference sequence). CDR3 DNA (partial): TGTGCCAGCAGCCCCGGGACTGGGGGAAACACCTTGTAC. As protein: CASSPGTGGNTLY. The full CDR3 reads CASSPGTGGNTLYF.

About this clone: Germline and genes: mouse. The read falls 1 residue short of the CDR3 end, and the missing part is taken from the germline J gene. The chain has TRBV26 and TRBJ2-7; D might be TRBD1 (5 bases). Trimming removed 3 bases at V and 0 bases at J, with 9 bases between. Germline V gene sequence: CDR1 KGHPV, CDR2 FQNQEV (reference sequence). CDR3 length: 14 residues. The sequenced CDR3 bases are TGTGCCAGCAGTCTAGTGACAGCCTCCTATGAACAGTAC. Translating it yields CASSLVTASYEQY. The complete CDR3 reads CASSLVTASYEQYF.

On this clone itself: Gene names follow the mouse nomenclature. The read falls 1 residue short of the CDR3 end, and the missing part is taken from the germline J gene. The gene calls are TRBV13-1 and TRBJ2-4, with TRBD2 identical over 8 bases. The J segment lost 6 bases and the V segment lost 5 bases, leaving 5 bases of the junction unmatched. Germline loops: CDR1 NSHNY, CDR2 SYGAGN. The CDR3 is 13 amino acids. The CDR3 reads CASSDWGGNTLYF. The DNA read from the CDR3 is TGTGCCAGCAGCGACTGGGGAGGGAACACCTTGTAC.

Details on this clone: Genes and germline are mouse. The CDR3 is cut off 1 residue early in the read; its end comes from the germline J gene. This chain links TRBV29 with TRBJ1-4; D remains ambiguous. Germline V lookup: CDR1 MSHET, CDR2 SYDVDS. V lost 3 bases and J lost 5, with 4 bases in between. The CDR3 contains 12 residues. CDR3 region: CASSFRNERLFF. CDR3 bases read: TGTGCTAGCAGTTTCCGAAACGAAAGATTATTT.

In this sample, this clone turned up a few times. The gene names given are mouse names. Incomplete CDR3 DNA: TGTGCCAGCAGTCCCGACACATATGAACAGTAC. Protein product: CASSPDTYEQY. In full, the CDR3 reads CASSPDTYEQYF. This chain uses TRBV13-3 with TRBJ2-7, with D unclear. The CDR3 extends 1 residue past the end of the read, so its final part is completed from the germline J gene. V shed 4 bases and J shed 4 bases, with 9 bases lying between them. Per the germline V gene, CDR1 is NNHDY and CDR2 is SYVADS. The CDR3 is 12 residues long.

Concerning this clone: The gene names here belong to mouse. The CDR3 end is not reached by the read, which stops 1 residue before it; the germline J gene fills it in. The V gene is TRBV13-2, the J gene TRBJ2-7, with D perhaps being TRBD1 or TRBD2 (5 bases each). CDR1 NNHNN and CDR2 SYGAGS come from the germline V gene (reference sequence). V lost 1 base and J 6 bases, leaving 14 bases between the germline ends. There are 14 residues in the CDR3. CDR3 loop: CASGDTRRGFEQYF. The part of the CDR3 DNA that was read is TGTGCCAGCGGTGATACTCGGCGGGGGTTTGAACAGTAC.

Comments on this clone: Any gene name here is a mouse gene name. The read terminates 1 residue before the CDR3 end, so the remaining end is supplied by the germline J gene. The gene calls are TRBV20 and TRBJ1-3; 9 bases are shared with TRBD1. The CDR3 has 13 residues. Germline V lookup: CDR1 GFQATS, CDR2 STVNSAI. V dropped 1 base and J dropped 6; count of bases not matched to a gene: 1. The CDR3 sequence is CGARGTGENTLYF. Incomplete CDR3 DNA: TGTGGTGCTAGGGGGACAGGGGAAAATACGCTCTAT.

As regards this clone: Germline and genes here are mouse. The sequenced fragment ends 1 residue before the CDR3 boundary, so the rest is inferred from the germline J gene. The rearrangement uses TRBV13-1 and TRBJ2-7; the match to TRBD2 covers 8 bases. Losses at the gene ends were 2 bases for V and 4 bases for J; bases not matched to a gene: 2. This CDR3 spans 13 amino acids. CDR1 and CDR2 from the germline V gene are NSHNY and SYGAGN. The CDR3 loop is CASSEHWGYEQYF. The CDR3 DNA, read in part, is TGTGCCAGCAGTGAGCACTGGGGGTATGAACAGTAC.